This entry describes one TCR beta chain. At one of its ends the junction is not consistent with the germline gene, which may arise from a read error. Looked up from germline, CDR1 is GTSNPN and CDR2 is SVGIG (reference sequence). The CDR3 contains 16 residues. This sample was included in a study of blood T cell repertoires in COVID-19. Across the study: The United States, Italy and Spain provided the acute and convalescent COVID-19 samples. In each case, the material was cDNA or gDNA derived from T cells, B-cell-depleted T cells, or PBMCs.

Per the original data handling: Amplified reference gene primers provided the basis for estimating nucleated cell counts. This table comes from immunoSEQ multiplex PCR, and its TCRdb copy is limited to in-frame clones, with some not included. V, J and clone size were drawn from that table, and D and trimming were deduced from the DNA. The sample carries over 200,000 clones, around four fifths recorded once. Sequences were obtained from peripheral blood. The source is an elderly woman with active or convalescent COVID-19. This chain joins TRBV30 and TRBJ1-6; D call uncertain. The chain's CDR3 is CAWSVRAISYNLPLHF. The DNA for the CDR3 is TGTGCCTGGAGTGTACGTGCCATATCCTATAATTTACCCCTCCACTTT.